Each of the 22 T cell receptor beta chains below was sequenced from the same sample in a study of blood T cells in healthy people across ages. Alongside a J-beta primer mix, a sample-barcoded 5' primer served in a second PCR lasting roughly 6 to 11 cycles. TCRdb reprocessed the 5' RACE reads via MiXCR and lists one record per CDR3 protein. The data show approximately 940,000 distinct CDR3 sequences, with 40% to 60% seen just once and 10% to 15% held by the top ten. Input material: blood. Source of these receptors: a man in his thirties or forties in good health.

The rearrangement uses TRBV20-1 and TRBJ2-1; no clear D gene. The CDR3 totals 12 residues. Trimming pared 3 bases from V and 4 bases from J, leaving 7 bases between. Looked up from germline, CDR1 is DFQATT and CDR2 is SNEGSKA (reference sequence). DNA of the CDR3: TGCAGTGCTAGCGGCATTTACAATGAGCAGTTCTTC. Translation gives CSASGIYNEQFF.

This clonotype was observed at least ten times. CDR3 residues: CASSTNNEQFF. Written as DNA, the CDR3 is TGTGCCAGCAGTACGAACAATGAGCAGTTCTTC. This chain joins TRBV6-2 or TRBV6-3 and TRBJ2-1; D uncertain. Germline CDR1 is MNHEY and CDR2 is SVGEGT. V lost 5 bases and J 5 bases, leaving 4 bases between the germline ends. The CDR3 totals 11 residues.

The V call is TRBV7-9, the J call TRBJ1-4, with 10 bases that match TRBD1. The germline gives CDR1 SEHNR, CDR2 FQNEAQ (reference sequence). V lost 5 bases, J lost 8 bases, and 11 bases stayed unmatched. The CDR3 runs to 16 residues. The CDR3 nucleotides are TGTGCCAGCAGCCCCCGTCCCAGGACAGGGGGGGAAAAACTGTTTTTT. Its translation: CASSPRPRTGGEKLFF.

There are a few counts of this clonotype. V usage is TRBV29-1 and J usage is TRBJ2-5, with 8 positions matching TRBD1. The CDR3 is made up of 13 amino acids. Germline V gene data show CDR1 as SQVTM and CDR2 as ANQGSEA. Trimming cost V 7 bases and J 11 bases; bases outside gene matches: 15. CDR3 sequence: CSAKTGGLEEQYF. As DNA, the CDR3 is TGCAGCGCCAAAACAGGGGGGCTAGAGGAGCAGTACTTC.

The chain recombines TRBV2 with TRBJ2-5; D is unresolved. The CDR3 sequence is 12 residues long. Trimming cost V 8 bases and J 3 bases, with 10 bases left between them. Germline assignment: CDR1 SNHLY and CDR2 FYNNEI. The CDR3 nucleotides are TGTGCCAGCCCCCTGGGGAAAGAGACCCAGTACTTC. Its protein is CASPLGKETQYF.

V and J are TRBV20-1 and TRBJ2-3; 10 bases fit TRBD2. CDR1 and CDR2 (germline): DFQATT, SNEGSKA (reference sequence). The V gene end was trimmed by 6 bases and the J gene end by 8 bases; junction bases not matched to a gene: 17. This CDR3 comprises 16 residues. The CDR3 region has the DNA TGCAGTGCCCCCTCCGGGACTAGCGTACTTCGGGGTACGCAGTATTTT. This encodes CSAPSGTSVLRGTQYF.

The chain joins TRBV7-3 to TRBJ2-3, with a weak D call TRBD2 (5 bases). V was trimmed by 1 base and J by 1 base, leaving 21 bases between them. Germline V gene sequence: CDR1 SGHTA, CDR2 FQGTGA. CDR3 length: 19 amino acids. CDR3 sequence reads: CASSLRFYGEGGGTDTQYF. The CDR3 DNA reads as TGTGCCAGCAGCTTAAGGTTTTACGGGGAAGGCGGAGGCACAGATACGCAGTATTTT. Complete variable domain (other parts from reference TRBV7-3 and TRBJ2-3): GAGVSQTPSNKVTEKGKYVELRCDPISGHTALYWYRQSLGQGPEFLIYFQGTGAADDSGLPNDRFFAVRPEGSVSTLKIQRTERGDSAVYLCASSLRFYGEGGGTDTQYFGPGTRLTVL.

This clonotype has more than one count but fewer than ten. The rearrangement joins TRBV13 to TRBJ2-1, with D perhaps TRBD1 or TRBD2 (6 bases each). CDR1 and CDR2 (germline): PRHDT, FYEKMQ (reference sequence). V lost 4 bases, J lost 6 bases, and 13 bases lay in between. The CDR3 totals 14 residues. This chain's CDR3 is CASSSRGVGNEQFF. CDR3 DNA sequence: TGTGCCAGCAGCTCAAGGGGGGTTGGCAATGAGCAGTTCTTC.

This clonotype appeared a few times. DNA for the CDR3: TGTGCCAGCAGCCAAGCGACAGGGGTGAACACTGAAGCTTTCTTT. It encodes CASSQATGVNTEAFF. The chain carries TRBV3-1 and TRBJ1-1, with TRBD1 matching 8 bases. The J segment lost 0 bases and the V segment lost 1 base, leaving 1 base of the junction unmatched. Germline V gene sequence: CDR1 LGHDT, CDR2 YNNKEL (reference sequence). The CDR3 length is 15 residues.

V usage is TRBV9 and J usage is TRBJ1-1; D possibly corresponds to TRBD1 (5 bases). V was shortened by 4 bases and J by 0 bases, with 16 bases between the two germline ends. Germline V CDR1 and CDR2: SGDLS, YYNGEE. This CDR3 is built from 16 residues. CDR3: CASSPWGGIVNTEAFF. Here the CDR3 DNA reads TGTGCCAGCAGCCCGTGGGGGGGGATAGTGAACACTGAAGCTTTCTTT.

As to this clonotype: Given a much more abundant clone one base away, this may be a read error. The chain employs TRBV4-1 and TRBJ2-1; D is unresolved. The J call could be wrong; TRBJ2-7 is a better fit for the DNA end. The CDR3 extends over 14 amino acids. From germline, CDR1 is MGHRA and CDR2 YSYEKL. CDR3 DNA: TGCGCCAGCAGCCAAGGTGACAACTACAATGAGCAGTACTTC. It is translated as CASSQGDNYNEQYF.

As DNA, the CDR3 is TGCAGTGCCGATCGGCGGCGTAACACAGATACGCAGTATTTT. This codes for CSADRRRNTDTQYF. The V call is TRBV20-1, the J call TRBJ2-3; D remains ambiguous. Trimming took off 6 bases at V and 2 bases at J, with 15 bases between the two ends. The CDR3 spans 14 residues. Germline V CDR1 and CDR2: DFQATT, SNEGSKA (reference sequence).

CDR3 in amino acids: CSARDTRGQNIQYF. The DNA of the CDR3 is TGCAGTGCTAGAGATACTCGGGGCCAAAACATTCAGTACTTC. The chain employs TRBV20-1 and TRBJ2-4; D possibly uses TRBD1 or TRBD2 (5 bases each). Germline CDR1 and CDR2: DFQATT and SNEGSKA (reference sequence). This CDR3 has 14 residues. V shed 0 bases and J shed 5 bases, with 11 bases lying between them.

This clonotype was observed a handful of times. The chain couples TRBV10-3 to TRBJ2-3; possible D gene TRBD2, 5 bases. The length of the CDR3 is 14 residues. The ends were cut back, 7 bases at V and 0 bases at J, with 11 bases in the middle. Germline lookup yields CDR1 ENHRY and CDR2 SYGVKD. In nucleotides, the CDR3 is TGTGCCATCATGAGCGGAGCTAGCACAGATACGCAGTATTTT. Translation: CAIMSGASTDTQYF.

The chain is built from TRBV2 and TRBJ2-7; D could derive from TRBD1 or TRBD2 (5 bases each). Germline V CDR1 and CDR2: SNHLY, FYNNEI. V was clipped by 7 bases and J by 3 bases, with 19 bases between them. The CDR3 totals 15 residues. CDR3 sequence reads: CASTWIGGGGYEQYF. The CDR3 DNA follows: TGTGCCAGCACTTGGATAGGCGGTGGGGGCTACGAGCAGTACTTC.

V and J are TRBV28 and TRBJ2-7, with 7 bases lining up with TRBD2. This CDR3 comprises 16 residues. J lost 0 bases, V lost 5 bases, and 10 bases had no gene match. Germline CDR1 reads MDHEN; CDR2 reads SYDVKM. The CDR3 loop reads CASSPFRGGSSYEQYF. The CDR3 DNA follows: TGTGCCAGCAGTCCCTTCCGCGGCGGGAGCTCCTACGAGCAGTACTTC.

This sequence joins TRBV7-9 and TRBJ2-5; 10 bases align to TRBD1. There are 16 residues in the CDR3. The V gene end was trimmed by 3 bases and the J gene end by 11 bases; junction bases not matched to a gene: 15. The germline CDR1 and CDR2 sequences are SEHNR and FQNEAQ (reference sequence). This CDR3 is CASSFIGTGVSDEQYF. The CDR3 DNA is TGTGCCAGCAGCTTTATCGGGACAGGGGTCTCGGATGAGCAGTACTTC.

This chain uses TRBV5-1 with TRBJ2-3; 9 bases are a match to TRBD1. The CDR3 covers 17 residues. V lost 6 bases and J lost 5; bases outside the gene matches: 16. Germline V gene lookup returns CDR1 SGHRS and CDR2 YFSETQ. The CDR3 protein is CASNKRPGTGTGDTQYF. CDR3 bases: TGCGCCAGCAATAAGAGACCCGGGACAGGGACTGGAGATACGCAGTATTTT.

With respect to this clonotype: This may come from a read error, since a much larger clone is one base off. A read error is likely, as this CDR3 ends without the conserved phenylalanine or tryptophan. The chain uses TRBV6-4 and TRBJ2-1; the match to TRBD2 covers 9 bases. The CDR3 totals 16 residues. Germline lookup yields CDR1 MRHNA and CDR2 SNTAGT. Trimming cost V 2 bases and J 4 bases; bases outside gene matches: 6. The CDR3 is CASSDHSGGGYNEQFL. DNA for the CDR3: TGTGCCAGCAGTGACCATAGCGGGGGAGGATACAATGAGCAGTTCCTC.

The V gene is TRBV12-3 or TRBV12-4, the J gene TRBJ2-5, with D tentatively TRBD1 (6 bases). This CDR3 is built from 11 residues. Trimming left V 5 bases short and J 12 bases short, with 13 bases between. The DNA of the CDR3 is TGTGCCAGCAGTAATAACAGGGAAGAGTACTTC. It translates to CASSNNREEYF.

This clonotype was counted only a few times. This rearrangement joins TRBV6-6 to TRBJ2-5; the match to TRBD2 covers 15 bases. This CDR3 region has 16 residues. CDR1 is MNHNY, CDR2 SVGAGI, per germline (reference sequence). The V segment lost 6 bases and the J segment 3 bases; nucleotides outside the gene matches: 5. The CDR3 nucleotides read TGTGCCAGCAGCGGACTAGCGGGGGGGAATGAAGAGACCCAGTACTTC. Its protein product is CASSGLAGGNEETQYF.

The chain is built from TRBV6-5 and TRBJ2-1; possibly TRBD2 for D (6 bases). Per the germline V gene, CDR1 is MNHEY and CDR2 is SVGAGI. The CDR3 consists of 15 residues. V was pared by 0 bases and J by 5 bases, with 11 bases between. The CDR3 coding sequence is TGTGCCAGCAGTTACTCCAGGGACTTTAACAATGAGCAGTTCTTC. Its protein product is CASSYSRDFNNEQFF.